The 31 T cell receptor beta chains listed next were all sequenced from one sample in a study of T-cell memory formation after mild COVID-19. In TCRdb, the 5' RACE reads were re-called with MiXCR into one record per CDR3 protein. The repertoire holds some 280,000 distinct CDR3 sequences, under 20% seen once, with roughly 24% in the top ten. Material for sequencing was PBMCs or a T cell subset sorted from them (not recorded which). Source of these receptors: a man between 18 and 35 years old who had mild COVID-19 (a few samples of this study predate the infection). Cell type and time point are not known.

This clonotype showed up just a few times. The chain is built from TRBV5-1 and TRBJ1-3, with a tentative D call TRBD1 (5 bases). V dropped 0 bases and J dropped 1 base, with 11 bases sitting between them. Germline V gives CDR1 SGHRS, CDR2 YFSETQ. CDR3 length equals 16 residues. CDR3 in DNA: TGCGCCAGCAGCTTGGTGGGGGGAACGTCTGGAAACACCATATATTTT. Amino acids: CASSLVGGTSGNTIYF.

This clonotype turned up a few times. CDR3 sequence reads: CAWSGWGAGNTEAFF. DNA for the CDR3: TGTGCCTGGAGTGGCTGGGGGGCGGGTAACACTGAAGCTTTCTTT. The genes are TRBV30 and TRBJ1-1; tentative D call: TRBD1 (6 bases). The CDR3 totals 15 residues. Looked up from germline, CDR1 is GTSNPN and CDR2 is SVGIG (reference sequence). V dropped 1 base and J dropped 2 bases, with 14 bases sitting between them.

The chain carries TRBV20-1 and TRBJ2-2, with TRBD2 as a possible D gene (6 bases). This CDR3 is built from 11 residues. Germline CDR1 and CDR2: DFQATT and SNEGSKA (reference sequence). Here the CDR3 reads CPGGWSGELFF. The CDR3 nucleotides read TGCCCCGGAGGGTGGTCCGGGGAGCTGTTTTTT.

CDR3 DNA sequence: TGTGCCAGCAGCCTCGCCACGACAGGGCCCCTCGAGACCCAGTACTTC. This codes for CASSLATTGPLETQYF. The chain joins TRBV7-2 to TRBJ2-5, with 7 bases matching TRBD1. The CDR3 runs 16 residues. Germline loops: CDR1 SGHTA, CDR2 FQGNSA. The trim removed 5 bases at V and 5 bases at J, leaving 14 bases unmatched.

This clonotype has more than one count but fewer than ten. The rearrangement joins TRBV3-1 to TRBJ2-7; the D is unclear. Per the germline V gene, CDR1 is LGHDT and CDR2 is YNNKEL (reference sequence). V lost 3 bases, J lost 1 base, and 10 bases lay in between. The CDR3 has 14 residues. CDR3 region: CASSHTGQSYEQYV. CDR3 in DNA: TGTGCCAGCAGCCACACCGGGCAGTCCTACGAGCAGTACGTC.

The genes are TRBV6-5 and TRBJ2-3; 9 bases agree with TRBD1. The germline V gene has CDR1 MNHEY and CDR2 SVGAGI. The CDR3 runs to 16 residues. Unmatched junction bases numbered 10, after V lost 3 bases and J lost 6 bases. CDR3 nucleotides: TGTGCCAGCAGTTATTCCGGACAGGGGATCGCGGATACGCAGTATTTT. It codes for CASSYSGQGIADTQYF.

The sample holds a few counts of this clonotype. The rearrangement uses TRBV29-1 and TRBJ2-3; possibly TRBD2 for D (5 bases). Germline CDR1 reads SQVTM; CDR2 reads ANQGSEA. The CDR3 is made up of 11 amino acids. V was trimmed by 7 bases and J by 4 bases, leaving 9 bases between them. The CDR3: CSGRRADTQYF. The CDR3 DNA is TGCAGCGGGCGGCGGGCAGATACGCAGTATTTT.

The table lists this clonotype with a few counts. The CDR3 reads CATRRDNTGELFF. In nucleotides, the CDR3 is TGTGCCACCAGAAGGGACAACACCGGGGAGCTGTTTTTT. The chain couples TRBV24-1 to TRBJ2-2; D is tentatively TRBD1 or TRBD2 (5 bases each). Looked up from germline, CDR1 is KGHDR and CDR2 is SFDVKD. CDR3 length: 13 amino acids. V shed 7 bases and J shed 2 bases, with 7 bases lying between them.

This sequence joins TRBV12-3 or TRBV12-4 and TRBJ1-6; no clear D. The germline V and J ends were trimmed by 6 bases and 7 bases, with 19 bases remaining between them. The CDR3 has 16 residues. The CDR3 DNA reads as TGTGCCAGCAGGACTATGCCCGGACGGGGAAATTCACCCCTCCACTTT. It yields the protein CASRTMPGRGNSPLHF.

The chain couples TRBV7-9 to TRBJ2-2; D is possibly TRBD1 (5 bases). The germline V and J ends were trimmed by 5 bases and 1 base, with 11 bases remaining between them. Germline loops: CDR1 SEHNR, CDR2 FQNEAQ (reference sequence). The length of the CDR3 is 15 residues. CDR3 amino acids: CASSPRVGNTGELFF. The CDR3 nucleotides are TGTGCCAGCAGCCCCAGGGTGGGGAACACCGGGGAGCTGTTTTTT.

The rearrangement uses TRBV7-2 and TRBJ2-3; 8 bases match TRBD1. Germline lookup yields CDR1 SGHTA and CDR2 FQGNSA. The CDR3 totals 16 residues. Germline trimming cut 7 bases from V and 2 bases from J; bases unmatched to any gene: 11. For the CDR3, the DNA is TGTGCCAGCACCCCTTTGGGGACAGGCTACACAGATACGCAGTATTTT. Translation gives CASTPLGTGYTDTQYF.

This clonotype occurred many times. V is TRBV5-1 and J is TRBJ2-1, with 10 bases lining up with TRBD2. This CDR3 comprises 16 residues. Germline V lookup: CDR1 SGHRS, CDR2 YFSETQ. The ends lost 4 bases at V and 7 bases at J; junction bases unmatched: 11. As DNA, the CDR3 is TGCGCCAGCAGCGCCTTCACTAGCGGGGCTGGAAATGAGCAGTTCTTC. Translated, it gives CASSAFTSGAGNEQFF.

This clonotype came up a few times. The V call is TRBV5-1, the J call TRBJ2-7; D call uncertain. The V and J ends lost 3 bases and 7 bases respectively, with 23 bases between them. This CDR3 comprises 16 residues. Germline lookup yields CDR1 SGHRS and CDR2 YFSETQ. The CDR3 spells CASSSSPDQASGEQYF. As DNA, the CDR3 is TGCGCCAGCAGCTCCTCCCCGGACCAGGCCTCTGGGGAGCAGTACTTC.

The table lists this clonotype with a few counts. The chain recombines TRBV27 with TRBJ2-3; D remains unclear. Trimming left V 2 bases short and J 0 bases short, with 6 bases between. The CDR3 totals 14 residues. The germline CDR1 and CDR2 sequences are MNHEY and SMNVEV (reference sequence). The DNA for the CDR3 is TGTGCCAGCAGTTTAGGAGTTAGCACAGATACGCAGTATTTT. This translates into CASSLGVSTDTQYF.

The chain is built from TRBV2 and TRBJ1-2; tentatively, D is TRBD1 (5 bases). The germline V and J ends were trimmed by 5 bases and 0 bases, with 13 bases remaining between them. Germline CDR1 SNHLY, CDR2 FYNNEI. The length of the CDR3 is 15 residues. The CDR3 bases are TGTGCCAGCAGTATACCGGACACCGCTAACTATGGCTACACCTTC. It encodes CASSIPDTANYGYTF.

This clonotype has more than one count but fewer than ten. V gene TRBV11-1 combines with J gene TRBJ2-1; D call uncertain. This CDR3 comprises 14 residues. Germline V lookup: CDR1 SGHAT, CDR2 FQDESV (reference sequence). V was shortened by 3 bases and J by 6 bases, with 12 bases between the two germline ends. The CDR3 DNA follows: TGTGCCAGCAGCTTCTTCGCTACCCCCAATGAGCAGTTCTTC. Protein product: CASSFFATPNEQFF.

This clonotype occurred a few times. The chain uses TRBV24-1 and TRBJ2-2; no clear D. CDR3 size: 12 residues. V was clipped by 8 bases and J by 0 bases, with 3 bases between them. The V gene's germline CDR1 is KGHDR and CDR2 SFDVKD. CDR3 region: CATISNTGELFF. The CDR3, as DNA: TGTGCCACCATCTCGAACACCGGGGAGCTGTTTTTT.

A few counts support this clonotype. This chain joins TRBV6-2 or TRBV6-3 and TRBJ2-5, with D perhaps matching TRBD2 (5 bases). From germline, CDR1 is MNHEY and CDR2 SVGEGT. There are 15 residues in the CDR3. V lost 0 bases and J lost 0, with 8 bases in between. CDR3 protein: CASSYSTGDQETQYF. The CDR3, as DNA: TGTGCCAGCAGTTACTCGACCGGGGACCAAGAGACCCAGTACTTC.

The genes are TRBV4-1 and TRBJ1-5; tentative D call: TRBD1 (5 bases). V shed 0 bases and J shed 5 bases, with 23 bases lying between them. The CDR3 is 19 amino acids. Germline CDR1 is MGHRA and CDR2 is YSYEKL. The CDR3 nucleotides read TGCGCCAGCAGCCAAGAGCGGGGGACGGGGGATTTCCTCCATCAGCCCCAGCATTTT. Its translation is CASSQERGTGDFLHQPQHF.

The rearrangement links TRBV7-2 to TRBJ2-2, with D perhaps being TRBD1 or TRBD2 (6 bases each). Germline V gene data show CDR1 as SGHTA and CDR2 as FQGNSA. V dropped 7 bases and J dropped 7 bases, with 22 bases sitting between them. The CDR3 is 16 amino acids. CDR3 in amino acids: CASTNSRGGMGGELFF. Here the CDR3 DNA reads TGTGCCAGCACCAACTCCAGGGGAGGTATGGGCGGGGAGCTGTTTTTT.

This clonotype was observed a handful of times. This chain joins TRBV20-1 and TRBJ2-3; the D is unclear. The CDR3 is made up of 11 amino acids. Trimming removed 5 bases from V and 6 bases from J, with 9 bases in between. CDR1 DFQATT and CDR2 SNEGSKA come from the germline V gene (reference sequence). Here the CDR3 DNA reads TGCAGTGCTCCCTTCATGGATACGCAGTATTTT. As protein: CSAPFMDTQYF.

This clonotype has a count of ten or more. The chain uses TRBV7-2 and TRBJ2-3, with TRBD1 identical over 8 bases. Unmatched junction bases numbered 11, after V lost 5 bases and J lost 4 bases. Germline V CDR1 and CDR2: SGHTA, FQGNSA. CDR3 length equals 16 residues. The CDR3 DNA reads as TGTGCCAGCAGCAGGCAGACAGGGGTGCGTTCAGATACGCAGTATTTT. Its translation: CASSRQTGVRSDTQYF.

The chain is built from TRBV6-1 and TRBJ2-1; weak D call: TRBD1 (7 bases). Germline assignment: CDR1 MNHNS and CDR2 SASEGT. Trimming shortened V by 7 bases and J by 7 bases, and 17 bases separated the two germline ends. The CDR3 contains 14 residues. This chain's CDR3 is CASKAGTVGNEQFF. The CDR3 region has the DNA TGTGCCAGCAAGGCGGGGACAGTGGGGAATGAGCAGTTCTTC.

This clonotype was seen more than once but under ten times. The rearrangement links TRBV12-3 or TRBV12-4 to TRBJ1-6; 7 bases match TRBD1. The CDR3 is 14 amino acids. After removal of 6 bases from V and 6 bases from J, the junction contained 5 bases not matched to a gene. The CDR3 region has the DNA TGTGCCAGCAGCTACGGACAGGCTAATTCACCCCTCCACTTT. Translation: CASSYGQANSPLHF.

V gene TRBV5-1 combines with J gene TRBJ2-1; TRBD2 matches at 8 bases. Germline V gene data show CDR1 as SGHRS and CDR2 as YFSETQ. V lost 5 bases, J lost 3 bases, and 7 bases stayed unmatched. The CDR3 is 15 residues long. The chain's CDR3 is CASRTGSGGYNEQFF. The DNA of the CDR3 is TGCGCCAGCAGGACCGGGAGCGGGGGCTACAATGAGCAGTTCTTC.

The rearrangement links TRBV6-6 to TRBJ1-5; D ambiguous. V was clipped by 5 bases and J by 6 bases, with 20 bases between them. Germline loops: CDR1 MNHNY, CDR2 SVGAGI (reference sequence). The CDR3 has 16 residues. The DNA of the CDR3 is TGTGCCAGCAGTCCGGCCGGCGGGGATCAAGGTCAGCCCCAGCATTTT. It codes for CASSPAGGDQGQPQHF.

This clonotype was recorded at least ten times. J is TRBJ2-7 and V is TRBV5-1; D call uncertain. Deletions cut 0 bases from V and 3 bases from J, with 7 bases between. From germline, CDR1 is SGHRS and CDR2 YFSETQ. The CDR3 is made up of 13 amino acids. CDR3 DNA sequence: TGCGCCAGCAGCTTGGCCATCAGCTACGAGCAGTACTTC. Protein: CASSLAISYEQYF.

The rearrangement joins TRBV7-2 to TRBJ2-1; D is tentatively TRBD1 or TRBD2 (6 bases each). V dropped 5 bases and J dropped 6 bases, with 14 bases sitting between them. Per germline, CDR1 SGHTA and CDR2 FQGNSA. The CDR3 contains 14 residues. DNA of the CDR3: TGTGCCAGCAGCCCCCAAAGGGGGGCCAATGAGCAGTTCTTC. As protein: CASSPQRGANEQFF.

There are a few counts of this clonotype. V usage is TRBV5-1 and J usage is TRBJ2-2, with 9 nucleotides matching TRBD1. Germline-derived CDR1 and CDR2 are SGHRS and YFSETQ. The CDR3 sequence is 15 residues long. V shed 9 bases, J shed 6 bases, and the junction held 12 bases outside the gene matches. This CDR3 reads CATTPGQGSPGELFF. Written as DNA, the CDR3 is TGCGCCACAACCCCGGGACAGGGCAGTCCCGGGGAGCTGTTTTTT.

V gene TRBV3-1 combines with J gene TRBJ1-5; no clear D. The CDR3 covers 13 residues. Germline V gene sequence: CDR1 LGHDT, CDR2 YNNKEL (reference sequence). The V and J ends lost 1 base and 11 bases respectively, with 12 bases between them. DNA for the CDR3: TGTGCCAGCAGCCAAGGGGGTCTTGGGTCCCAGCATTTT. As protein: CASSQGGLGSQHF. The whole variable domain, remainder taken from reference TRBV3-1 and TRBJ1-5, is DTAVSQTPKYLVTQMGNDKSIKCEQNLGHDTMYWYKQDSKKFLKIMFSYNNKELIINETVPNRFSPKSPDKAHLNLHINSLELGDSAVYFCASSQGGLGSQHFGDGTRLSIL.

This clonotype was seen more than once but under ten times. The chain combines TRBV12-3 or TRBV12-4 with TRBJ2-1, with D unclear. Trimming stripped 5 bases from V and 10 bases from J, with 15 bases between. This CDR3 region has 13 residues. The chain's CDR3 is CASSQTLVWEQFF. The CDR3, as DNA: TGTGCCAGCAGTCAAACCCTAGTTTGGGAGCAGTTCTTC.